This T cell receptor (beta chain) stems from a study of vaccination effects on CD4 cells after COVID-19. Profiling relied on immunoSEQ multiplex PCR, and the TCRdb table lists in-frame clones only, not all of them. This sample has about 60,000 clones, with 78% found just once. This clone is a singleton in its sample. Its target is not known. J gave up 2 bases and V 3 bases, and 4 bases lay outside the gene matches. Germline-derived CDR1 and CDR2 are KGHSH and LQKENI. This CDR3 spans 15 amino acids. Study-level findings and limits: Early post-infection timepoints were absent, and convalescent patients were few.

Prior to sequencing, the ViraFEST assay stimulated PBMC with viral peptide pools, which expanded the antigen-specific CD4+ T cells. Culturing for 10 days preceded CD4+ T cell isolation. Participants each got two BNT162b2 or mRNA-1273 vaccine doses. Vaccinated recipients, who were negative for nucleocapsid antibodies, had no history of SARS-CoV-2 infection. The V and J genes are TRBV18 and TRBJ2-3; TRBD2 aligns across 8 bases. This receptor was identified in a human donor who received a COVID-19 vaccine. This specimen consisted of CD4+ T cells from PBMCs cultured with HCoV-OC43 spike peptides, obtained after COVID-19 vaccination. Subset given: HCoV-OC43 spike overlapping peptide pool stimulation. CDR3: CASSPRSGVTDTQYF. CDR3 bases: TGTGCCAGCTCACCTCGTAGCGGGGTCACAGATACGCAGTATTTT. Full variable domain (outside the CDR3, taken from reference TRBV18 and TRBJ2-3): NAGVMQNPRHLVRRRGQEARLRCSPMKGHSHVYWYRQLPEEGLKFMVYLQKENIIDESGMPKERFSAEFPKEGPSILRIQQVVRGDSAAYFCASSPRSGVTDTQYFGPGTRLTVL.